The clone carrying this TCR beta chain has at least ten counts. Its antigen remains unidentified. The sample is drawn from a study of spatial heterogeneity in lung cancer. At the level of the study: Sequence detection consistently recorded a greater number of beta-chain than alpha-chain sequences. The study, taken as a whole, reports: Higher tumor mutation counts went along with higher counts of expanded intratumoral alpha and beta TCRs.

Time point specified: sample taken at primary tumor resection. The cohort: about 79 early-stage, untreated non-small cell lung cancer patients. In each case, whole RNA from tumor, nontumor lung or frozen PBMC was sequenced unsorted. TCRdb processed the 5' RACE reads anew with MiXCR; each CDR3 protein has one entry. Of fewer than 20,000 distinct CDR3 sequences in the sample, 5% to 7% were seen once. Looked up from germline, CDR1 is LNHDA and CDR2 is SQIVND (reference sequence). Trimming took off 4 bases at V and 0 bases at J, with 16 bases between the two ends. The CDR3 contains 17 residues. The chain has TRBV19 and TRBJ2-1; possible D gene TRBD2, 6 bases. This clonotype was sampled from a female donor with early-stage non-small cell lung cancer. The sample consisted of lung tumor tissue, taken at surgery. Here the CDR3 reads CASSNPSSAGSYNEQFF. CDR3 bases: TGTGCCAGTAGTAACCCCTCTAGCGCTGGCTCCTACAATGAGCAGTTCTTC.